Listed below are T cell receptor beta chains from one sample, sequenced in a study of T cells in Graves' hyperthyroidism and ophthalmopathy. MiXCR, applied by TCRdb to the multiplex PCR reads, yields one record per CDR3 protein. The repertoire holds a few hundred thousand distinct CDR3 sequences, approximately 15% seen once, with 13% to 15% in the top ten. The material sequenced was blood. The source is a woman younger than 30 with Graves' hyperthyroidism. Both conserved end residues are part of each CDR3. The order of the fields is J gene, D gene, V gene, clone size, CDR3 DNA, CDR3 protein. The D gene is left open where the match is weak. Clone size, where shown, is once, few, many, or a class for clones that have expanded.

j_call: TRBJ2-1; d_call: TRBD2; v_call: TRBV4-1; clone_size: few; cdr3_nt: TGCGCCAGCAGCCAAGATAGGATAACTAGCGGTAGGGGCAATGAGCAGTTCTTC; cdr3_aa: CASSQDRITSGRGNEQFF
j_call: TRBJ2-7; d_call: TRBD1; v_call: TRBV9; clone_size: few; cdr3_nt: TGTGCCAGCAGCCCCGGGACAGGGGATTGGGAGCAGTACTTC; cdr3_aa: CASSPGTGDWEQYF
j_call: TRBJ2-1; d_call: -; v_call: TRBV11-2; clone_size: many; cdr3_nt: TGTGCCAGCAGCCAGTATGCTTCGCGTGAGCAGTTCTTC; cdr3_aa: CASSQYASREQFF
j_call: TRBJ2-2; d_call: -; v_call: TRBV14; clone_size: -; cdr3_nt: TGTGCCAGCAGCCAAGATATCCTTCCCCTTAACACCGGGGAGCTGTTTTTT; cdr3_aa: CASSQDILPLNTGELFF
j_call: TRBJ2-7; d_call: TRBD2; v_call: TRBV5-1; clone_size: many; cdr3_nt: TGCGCCAGCAGCTTGTCAGCGGGAGGGTCCAGGGAGCAGTACTTC; cdr3_aa: CASSLSAGGSREQYF
j_call: TRBJ1-1; d_call: -; v_call: TRBV20-1; clone_size: -; cdr3_nt: TGCAGTGCTAGAGGCAACCTTCCTGAAGCTTTCTTT; cdr3_aa: CSARGNLPEAFF
j_call: TRBJ1-5; d_call: TRBD1; v_call: TRBV15; clone_size: -; cdr3_nt: TGTGCCACCAGCAGAGTTGACAGGGTCGATCAGCCCCAGCATTTT; cdr3_aa: CATSRVDRVDQPQHF
j_call: TRBJ2-7; d_call: TRBD1; v_call: TRBV7-2; clone_size: many; cdr3_nt: TGTGCCAGCAGCCCCCGGGACAGGAGTTCCTACGAGCAGTACTTC; cdr3_aa: CASSPRDRSSYEQYF
j_call: TRBJ1-6; d_call: -; v_call: TRBV3-1; clone_size: many; cdr3_nt: TGTGCCAGCAAGACGACAGGAAATAATTCACCCCTCCACTTT; cdr3_aa: CASKTTGNNSPLHF
j_call: TRBJ2-7; d_call: -; v_call: TRBV27; clone_size: many; cdr3_nt: TGTGCCAGCAGTTTCCACGGCTCCTACGAGCAGTACTTC; cdr3_aa: CASSFHGSYEQYF
j_call: TRBJ1-2; d_call: TRBD1; v_call: TRBV9; clone_size: few; cdr3_nt: TGTGCCAGCAGCGTGGGACAGGGGGCTGGGGGCTACACCTTC; cdr3_aa: CASSVGQGAGGYTF
j_call: TRBJ1-5; d_call: TRBD1; v_call: TRBV2; clone_size: many; cdr3_nt: TGTGCCAGCAGTGAGCGCAGGGGGCTTGGTCAGCCCCAGCATTTT; cdr3_aa: CASSERRGLGQPQHF
j_call: TRBJ2-6; d_call: -; v_call: TRBV7-3; clone_size: few; cdr3_nt: TGTGCCACTCAGCAGGGAGCTAACTCTGGGGCCAACGTCCTGACTTTC; cdr3_aa: CATQQGANSGANVLTF
j_call: TRBJ2-1; d_call: -; v_call: TRBV27; clone_size: few; cdr3_nt: TGTGCCAGCAGTTTTAGTAAATGGGAGGCCGGTGAATTAGGGCAGTTCTTC; cdr3_aa: CASSFSKWEAGELGQFF
j_call: TRBJ2-7; d_call: -; v_call: TRBV4-3; clone_size: -; cdr3_nt: TGCGCCAGCAGCCAAGTGGAGGGGCAAGTGGCCTACGAGCAGTACTTC; cdr3_aa: CASSQVEGQVAYEQYF
j_call: TRBJ1-1; d_call: -; v_call: TRBV11-3; clone_size: many; cdr3_nt: TGTGCCAGCAGCTTAGGCGAGGTCGGTAGTGAAGCTTTCTTT; cdr3_aa: CASSLGEVGSEAFF
j_call: TRBJ2-2; d_call: -; v_call: TRBV5-6; clone_size: many; cdr3_nt: TGTGCCAGCAGCTGGACAGGGAGGGGGACCGGGGAGCTGTTTTTT; cdr3_aa: CASSWTGRGTGELFF
j_call: TRBJ2-7; d_call: -; v_call: TRBV6-1; clone_size: many; cdr3_nt: TGTGCCAGCAGTTCACACTCGTGGCAGGGGTTCAACGAGCAGTACTTC; cdr3_aa: CASSSHSWQGFNEQYF
j_call: TRBJ2-1; d_call: TRBD2; v_call: TRBV7-7; clone_size: -; cdr3_nt: TGTGCTAGCAGCTTAGTGGCTAGCGGGGGCCTTAGCTCCTACAATGAGCAGTTCTTC; cdr3_aa: CASSLVASGGLSSYNEQFF
j_call: TRBJ1-2; d_call: TRBD1; v_call: TRBV3-1; clone_size: many; cdr3_nt: TGTGCCAGCAGCCTCACACCGGGACAGGGTCATGGCTACACCTTC; cdr3_aa: CASSLTPGQGHGYTF
j_call: TRBJ2-3; d_call: TRBD2; v_call: TRBV11-3; clone_size: -; cdr3_nt: TGTGCCAGCAGCTCCGGGACTAGGCTAACAGATACGCAGTATTTT; cdr3_aa: CASSSGTRLTDTQYF
j_call: TRBJ2-7; d_call: TRBD1; v_call: TRBV10-2; clone_size: many; cdr3_nt: TGCGCCAGCAGTGGGAGGGGACAGGGGGTCTACGAGCAGTACTTC; cdr3_aa: CASSGRGQGVYEQYF
j_call: TRBJ1-6; d_call: -; v_call: TRBV6-1; clone_size: -; cdr3_nt: TGTGCCAGCAGTCGGACGGGGAATTCACCCCTCCACTTT; cdr3_aa: CASSRTGNSPLHF
j_call: TRBJ2-1; d_call: TRBD2; v_call: TRBV6-5; clone_size: -; cdr3_nt: TGTGCCAGCAGTTACTCGATGGGCGGGAGGGCCAGGAATGAGCAGTTCTTC; cdr3_aa: CASSYSMGGRARNEQFF
j_call: TRBJ1-5; d_call: -; v_call: TRBV24-1; clone_size: many; cdr3_nt: TGTGCCACCAGTGACCACCCTAGGGGCACCCAAGGAAGCAATCAGCCCCAGCATTTT; cdr3_aa: CATSDHPRGTQGSNQPQHF
j_call: TRBJ1-2; d_call: TRBD1; v_call: TRBV7-6; clone_size: many; cdr3_nt: TGTGCCAGCAGCCCAATACCGGGACAGGGAGCTAACTATGGCTACACCTTC; cdr3_aa: CASSPIPGQGANYGYTF
j_call: TRBJ2-1; d_call: -; v_call: TRBV28; clone_size: many; cdr3_nt: TGTGCCAGCTGCCTTCAGAAGGGGACATACAATGAGCAGTTCTTC; cdr3_aa: CASCLQKGTYNEQFF
j_call: TRBJ1-6; d_call: TRBD1; v_call: TRBV11-3; clone_size: few; cdr3_nt: TGTGCCAGCAGCCCCGGACAGGGGGCATATAATTCACCCCTCCACTTT; cdr3_aa: CASSPGQGAYNSPLHF
j_call: TRBJ2-7; d_call: -; v_call: TRBV7-2; clone_size: -; cdr3_nt: TGTGCCAGCAGCTCCCAAGGGGGGCTGTGGGAGCAGTACTTC; cdr3_aa: CASSSQGGLWEQYF
j_call: TRBJ1-4; d_call: TRBD1; v_call: TRBV13; clone_size: few; cdr3_nt: TGTGCCAGCAGCCCTCGGACAGGGCCGTATAATGAAAAACTGTTTTTT; cdr3_aa: CASSPRTGPYNEKLFF
j_call: TRBJ1-1; d_call: -; v_call: TRBV11-2; clone_size: many; cdr3_nt: TGTGCCAGCAGCTTAGATGGGGGGGTTAACACTGAAGCTTTCTTT; cdr3_aa: CASSLDGGVNTEAFF
j_call: TRBJ1-2; d_call: -; v_call: TRBV11-2; clone_size: many; cdr3_nt: TGTGCCAGCAGCTTATCTTCCGGGACCGTTCGGGGCTACACCTTC; cdr3_aa: CASSLSSGTVRGYTF
j_call: TRBJ2-3; d_call: TRBD2; v_call: TRBV3-1; clone_size: many; cdr3_nt: TGTGCCAGCAGCCCCTGGACTAGCGTCAGCACAGATACGCAGTATTTT; cdr3_aa: CASSPWTSVSTDTQYF
j_call: TRBJ1-2; d_call: TRBD1; v_call: TRBV7-9; clone_size: few; cdr3_nt: TGTGCCAGCAGAGGGGACAGCTATGGCTACACCTTC; cdr3_aa: CASRGDSYGYTF
j_call: TRBJ1-1; d_call: -; v_call: TRBV2; clone_size: few; cdr3_nt: TGTGCCAGCGGGATCTCGTACACTGAAGCTTTCTTT; cdr3_aa: CASGISYTEAFF
j_call: TRBJ1-1; d_call: -; v_call: TRBV19; clone_size: few; cdr3_nt: TGTGCCAGTAGTATAGACGGCCAGCTGAACACTGAAGCTTTCTTT; cdr3_aa: CASSIDGQLNTEAFF
j_call: TRBJ1-2; d_call: -; v_call: TRBV2; clone_size: many; cdr3_nt: TGTGCCAGCAGTGAGAGCGGGCAGCCGACCTTCCTCGGCTACACCTTC; cdr3_aa: CASSESGQPTFLGYTF
j_call: TRBJ1-1; d_call: -; v_call: TRBV2; clone_size: many; cdr3_nt: TGTGCCAGCAGTGGACACACTGAAGCTTTCTTT; cdr3_aa: CASSGHTEAFF
j_call: TRBJ1-2; d_call: TRBD1; v_call: TRBV15; clone_size: many; cdr3_nt: TGTGCCACCAGCAGAGCCCAGGGGGACTATGGCTACACCTTC; cdr3_aa: CATSRAQGDYGYTF
j_call: TRBJ2-5; d_call: TRBD2; v_call: TRBV3-1; clone_size: few; cdr3_nt: TGTGCCAGCAGCCGGGACTACCGGGGGGCCCAGTACTTC; cdr3_aa: CASSRDYRGAQYF
j_call: TRBJ2-5; d_call: TRBD2; v_call: TRBV13; clone_size: many; cdr3_nt: TGTGCCAGCAGCCTGAGGACTAGCGGTGGAGAGACCCAGTACTTC; cdr3_aa: CASSLRTSGGETQYF
j_call: TRBJ1-3; d_call: TRBD1; v_call: TRBV6-1; clone_size: many; cdr3_nt: TGTGCCAGCAGTGACGGGACAGGGCTACCTGGAAACACCATATATTTT; cdr3_aa: CASSDGTGLPGNTIYF
j_call: TRBJ2-7; d_call: TRBD1; v_call: TRBV29-1; clone_size: many; cdr3_nt: TGCAGCGTTGGGACAGGGGCCTTAGGGCCCTACGAGCAGTACTTC; cdr3_aa: CSVGTGALGPYEQYF
j_call: TRBJ2-7; d_call: TRBD2; v_call: TRBV20-1; clone_size: many; cdr3_nt: TGCAGTGCTAGAGATCTTCTAGCGGGAGGCCCCTACGAGCAGTACTTC; cdr3_aa: CSARDLLAGGPYEQYF
j_call: TRBJ2-1; d_call: TRBD2; v_call: TRBV4-2; clone_size: few; cdr3_nt: TGTGCCAGCAGCCGACCGGGACTAGATGGTAATGAGCAGTTCTTC; cdr3_aa: CASSRPGLDGNEQFF
j_call: TRBJ2-3; d_call: TRBD2; v_call: TRBV4-3; clone_size: few; cdr3_nt: TGCGCCAGCAGCCAAGATTGGTCTGGTAGCGGGGTTGGAGATACGCAGTATTTT; cdr3_aa: CASSQDWSGSGVGDTQYF
j_call: TRBJ2-5; d_call: TRBD2; v_call: TRBV6-2/TRBV6-3; clone_size: -; cdr3_nt: TGTGCCAGCAGGGGGGGATGGACTAGCGGCTACCAAGAGACCCAGTACTTC; cdr3_aa: CASRGGWTSGYQETQYF